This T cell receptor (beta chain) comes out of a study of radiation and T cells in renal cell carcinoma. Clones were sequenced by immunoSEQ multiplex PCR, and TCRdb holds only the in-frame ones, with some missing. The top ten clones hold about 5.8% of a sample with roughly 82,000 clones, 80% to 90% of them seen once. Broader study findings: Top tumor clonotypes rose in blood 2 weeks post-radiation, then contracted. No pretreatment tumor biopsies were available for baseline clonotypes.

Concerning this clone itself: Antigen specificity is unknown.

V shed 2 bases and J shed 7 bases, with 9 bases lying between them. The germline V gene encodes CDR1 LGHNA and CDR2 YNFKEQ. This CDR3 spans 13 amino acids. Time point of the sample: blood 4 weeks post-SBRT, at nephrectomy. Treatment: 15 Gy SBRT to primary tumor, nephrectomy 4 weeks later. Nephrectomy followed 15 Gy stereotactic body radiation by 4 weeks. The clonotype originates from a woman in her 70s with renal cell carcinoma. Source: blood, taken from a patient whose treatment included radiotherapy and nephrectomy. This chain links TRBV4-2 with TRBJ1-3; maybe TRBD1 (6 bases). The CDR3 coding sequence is TGTGCCAGCAGCCAACCTCAGGGGAACACCATATATTTT. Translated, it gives CASSQPQGNTIYF.